The present TCR beta chain was sequenced within a study of cytomegalovirus exposure and HLA in healthy donors. Notes on the study in general: Using a false discovery rate of 0.05, a later analysis showed that 15,000 to 20,000 TCR beta sequences were associated with HLA alleles. TCR beta chain V- and J-gene trimming was linked, in a later analysis, to a missense variant in DCLRE1C.

As for this clone: Its cognate antigen is unknown.

This PCR relied on a set of 60 Vbeta primers and 13 Jbeta primers. Profiling relied on immunoSEQ multiplex PCR, and the TCRdb table lists in-frame clones only, not all of them. This sample's clone table lists about 92,000 clones. The CDR3 covers 15 residues. Germline lookup yields CDR1 LGHNA and CDR2 YSLEER. Deletions cut 0 bases from V and 4 bases from J, with 10 bases between. The TCR comes from a man aged 50 or older in good health and CMV-seropositive. The specimen was PBMCs. The rearrangement uses TRBV4-3 and TRBJ2-1; tentatively, D is TRBD2 (5 bases). The DNA for the CDR3 is TGCGCCAGCAGCCAAGAGTATGAGGGTTACAATGAGCAGTTCTTC. It yields the protein CASSQEYEGYNEQFF.